What follows is one TCR beta chain and its context. Isolated RNA was reverse transcribed into cDNA used as the sequencing template. Using immunoSEQ multiplex PCR, the repertoire was profiled, and TCRdb retains in-frame clones only, with some absent. Here the sample spans roughly 250,000 clones, around two thirds being singletons. This specimen belongs to a study of CD8+ T cells in alopecia areata. Germline values: CDR1 SNHLY, CDR2 FYNNEI. Trimming pared 3 bases from V and 7 bases from J, leaving 25 bases between. The CDR3 contains 19 residues. This sequence originates from a human donor with alopecia areata. V is TRBV2 and J is TRBJ1-6, with D possibly TRBD1 on 5 matching bases. This sample comprised CD4+ T cells sorted from blood, obtained at week 0. Here the CDR3 DNA reads TGTGCCAGCAGTGATGTGGACATTTACGGGTCCGCGGGGAATTCACCCCTCCACTTT. Translation: CASSDVDIYGSAGNSPLHF.